Shown below are 2 T cell receptor beta chains from a single sample sequenced in a study of T cells in Graves' hyperthyroidism and ophthalmopathy. TCR beta CDR3 sequences were amplified from RNA transcripts. Carried out on the TCR CDR3, a first-round RT-PCR used the HTBI primer set. TCRdb reprocessed the multiplex PCR reads via MiXCR and lists one record per CDR3 protein. The table has nearly 250,000 distinct CDR3 sequences, 16% seen once. Sample: blood. These receptors all come from a woman in her late teens or twenties with Graves' ophthalmopathy.

This clonotype showed up many times. The rearrangement links TRBV20-1 to TRBJ1-1; TRBD1 might be the D (6 bases). The V end was cut by 3 bases, the J end by 0 bases, with 8 bases between. The CDR3 is 13 residues long. Germline V gene lookup returns CDR1 DFQATT and CDR2 SNEGSKA (reference sequence). CDR3 nucleotides: TGCAGTGCTAGGGGGGCCATGAACACTGAAGCTTTCTTT. Its translation: CSARGAMNTEAFF.

There are many counts of this clonotype. J is TRBJ2-1 and V is TRBV7-9; no clear D gene. Germline loops: CDR1 SEHNR, CDR2 FQNEAQ (reference sequence). V dropped 3 bases and J dropped 6 bases, with 12 bases sitting between them. The CDR3 length is 14 residues. The CDR3 DNA is TGTGCCAGCAGCTTTAGGCTCAATGTCAATGAGCAGTTCTTC. It is translated as CASSFRLNVNEQFF.